These T cell receptor beta chains were read from a single sample in a study of CD8 T cells in ankylosing spondylitis. MiXCR was run by TCRdb on the 5' RACE reads, yielding one entry per CDR3 protein. The sample lists approximately 260,000 distinct CDR3 sequences, 18% occurring once. Sequencing was done on a sample of blood, either unsorted or a sorted T cell fraction (not recorded which). These receptors were obtained from a male donor with ankylosing spondylitis or in good health (not recorded which). Each CDR3 is given with its conserved first and last residue. D genes are given only for firm matches. A clone size is listed for some rows: how often the clone was seen (once, few, many), or a class if it is expanded.

>TRBJ2-5|-|-|TRBV9
TGTGCCAGCAGCTCCCGGTTGGGGAAAGAGACCCAGTACTTC
CASSSRLGKETQYF
>TRBJ2-5|TRBD1|few|TRBV27
TGTGCCAGCAGCCCCCGACAGGGGACAGGGGAGACCCAGTACTTC
CASSPRQGTGETQYF
>TRBJ2-5|TRBD2|-|TRBV4-1
TGCGCCAGCAGCCATGCCGGACTAGCGGGAAAAGAGACCCAGTACTTC
CASSHAGLAGKETQYF
>TRBJ2-1|TRBD2|few|TRBV3-1
TGTGCCAGCAGCCAAGACCGGGGACTAGAGAACTACAATGAGCAGTTCTTC
CASSQDRGLENYNEQFF
>TRBJ2-7|TRBD1|few|TRBV10-3
TGTGCCATCAGGGACGTCGTGTCCGGACAGGGCACCTACGAGCAGTACTTC
CAIRDVVSGQGTYEQYF
>TRBJ2-7|-|-|TRBV29-1
TGCAGCGTTGAAATTCCCGGGGGCCCCTACGAGCAGTACTTC
CSVEIPGGPYEQYF
>TRBJ2-5|-|many|TRBV28
TGTGCCAGCGGTGTTAGGGCCAAACTAGAGACCCAGTACTTC
CASGVRAKLETQYF
>TRBJ1-1|TRBD1|-|TRBV29-1
TGCAGCGTTTTTCACAGGGGTACTGAAGCTTTCTTT
CSVFHRGTEAFF
>TRBJ2-1|TRBD2|-|TRBV12-3/TRBV12-4
TGTGCCAGCAGTTTACCAGCAGCGGGAGGATACAATGAGCAGTTCTTC
CASSLPAAGGYNEQFF
>TRBJ2-7|-|many|TRBV29-1
TGCAGCGTTGTTGGGGGCTTCAGCTACGAGCAGTACTTC
CSVVGGFSYEQYF
>TRBJ2-7|TRBD1|few|TRBV4-3
TGCGCCAGCAGCCAAAGGACAGGGATCTACGAGCAGTACTTC
CASSQRTGIYEQYF
>TRBJ2-1|TRBD2|many|TRBV3-1
TGTGCCAGCAGCTTGCCTAGCGGGGGGTACAATGAGCAGTTCTTC
CASSLPSGGYNEQFF
>TRBJ2-7|-|-|TRBV28
TGTGCCAGCAGTTTCTCGGGGATGAGGGAGACCTACGAGCAGTACTTC
CASSFSGMRETYEQYF
>TRBJ2-1|-|-|TRBV13
TGTGCCAGCAGCCCGGGACCTATAAGTGATGAGCAGTTCTTC
CASSPGPISDEQFF
>TRBJ2-3|TRBD2|-|TRBV29-1
TGCAGCGTTGTGGGGGGACTAGCGGGAACACCAGATACGCAGTATTTT
CSVVGGLAGTPDTQYF